These 18 T cell receptor beta chains share one sample of origin, sequenced in a study of blood T cells in healthy people across ages. It was with a sample-barcoded 5' primer and a J-beta primer mix that a second PCR of roughly 6 to 12 cycles was run. From the 5' RACE reads, TCRdb called clonotypes with MiXCR, one entry per CDR3 protein. The profile shows about 400,000 distinct CDR3 sequences, about 49% of them singletons. The sequencing sample was made of blood. Receptors were obtained from a man in his fifties or sixties in good health.

A word on this clonotype: One end of the junction is discordant with germline, which a read error may explain. This chain links TRBV6-6 with TRBJ2-3; the D gene is possibly TRBD2 (5 bases). Germline loops: CDR1 MNHNY, CDR2 SVGAGI (reference sequence). This CDR3 has 14 residues. The CDR3, as DNA: TGTGTCAGCAGTTACGGAGGAAACACAGATACGCAGTATTTT. It is translated as CVSSYGGNTDTQYF.

This sequence joins TRBV6-2 or TRBV6-3 and TRBJ2-5, with TRBD2 as a possible D gene (5 bases). Looked up from germline, CDR1 is MNHEY and CDR2 is SVGEGT. V was cut by 4 bases and J by 5 bases, with 23 bases left in between. This CDR3 region has 17 residues. The CDR3 bases are TGTGCCAGCAGTTCCCCCCCCGGACTGAGACACGGGGAGACCCAGTACTTC. Translated, it gives CASSSPPGLRHGETQYF.

The chain employs TRBV29-1 and TRBJ2-3; 7 nucleotides match TRBD2. The germline gives CDR1 SQVTM, CDR2 ANQGSEA. V was pared by 4 bases and J by 0 bases, with 4 bases of the junction left unmatched. This CDR3 is 14 amino acids long. CDR3 in DNA: TGCAGCGTTGGACTAGCCCCCAGCACAGATACGCAGTATTTT. It specifies CSVGLAPSTDTQYF.

This chain joins TRBV30 and TRBJ2-1; 8 bases are a match to TRBD2. The CDR3 is 14 residues long. Germline V gene sequence: CDR1 GTSNPN, CDR2 SVGIG (reference sequence). V was pared by 1 base and J by 6 bases, with 5 bases of the junction left unmatched. The DNA for the CDR3 is TGTGCCTGGAGTGGCCTAGCGGGTGTCAATGAGCAGTTCTTC. This gives the protein CAWSGLAGVNEQFF.

The chain is built from TRBV4-3 and TRBJ2-5; D might be TRBD1 or TRBD2, each matching 5 bases. Germline CDR1 reads LGHNA; CDR2 reads YSLEER. The CDR3 totals 13 residues. V was cut by 4 bases and J by 11 bases, with 17 bases left in between. The CDR3 DNA is TGCGCCAGCAGCCGAACTTGGGGGTATGAGCAGTACTTC. Amino acids: CASSRTWGYEQYF.

The gene calls are TRBV5-8 and TRBJ1-6; 8 bases match TRBD1. The CDR3 is 14 amino acids. The germline V gene encodes CDR1 SGHTS and CDR2 YDEGEE. J gave up 8 bases and V 3 bases, and 4 bases lay outside the gene matches. The DNA for the CDR3 is TGTGCCAGCAGCTCAGGGGGCAGGGATTCACCCCTCCACTTT. Translating it yields CASSSGGRDSPLHF. Filled out from reference TRBV5-8 and TRBJ1-6, the complete variable domain reads EAGVTQSPTHLIKTRGQQATLRCSPISGHTSVYWYQQALGLGLQFLLWYDEGEERNRGNFPPRFSGRQFPNYSSELNVNALELEDSALYLCASSSGGRDSPLHFGNGTRLTVT.

V is TRBV4-2 and J is TRBJ2-7; TRBD2 aligns across 8 bases. Germline loops: CDR1 LGHNA, CDR2 YNFKEQ. The length of the CDR3 is 17 residues. V shed 0 bases and J 1 base; nucleotides not matched to a gene: 8. The CDR3 DNA sequence: TGTGCCAGCAGCCAAGATTGGACAGCGGGAGCTTCCTACGAGCAGTACTTC. It is translated as CASSQDWTAGASYEQYF.

The V and J genes are TRBV20-1 and TRBJ2-1, with TRBD1 as a possible D gene (8 bases). V was shortened by 4 bases and J by 9 bases, with 19 bases between the two germline ends. Germline V lookup: CDR1 DFQATT, CDR2 SNEGSKA (reference sequence). This CDR3 has 14 amino acids. CDR3 loop: CSANGGQGTGEQFF. In DNA form, the CDR3 reads TGCAGTGCTAACGGGGGGCAGGGGACAGGTGAGCAGTTCTTC.

The chain employs TRBV11-2 and TRBJ2-1; D gene unclear. Germline V gene data show CDR1 as SGHAT and CDR2 as FQNNGV. V was shortened by 3 bases and J by 2 bases, with 11 bases between the two germline ends. The CDR3 extends over 15 amino acids. CDR3 protein: CASSLESSTYNEQFF. The CDR3 DNA sequence: TGTGCCAGCAGCTTGGAGTCGTCCACCTACAATGAGCAGTTCTTC.

Only a few counts were recorded for this clonotype. The chain recombines TRBV13 with TRBJ1-6, with 9 bases aligning to TRBD1. The trim removed 5 bases at V and 10 bases at J, leaving 9 bases unmatched. The CDR3 runs 15 residues. Germline CDR1 and CDR2: PRHDT and FYEKMQ (reference sequence). The CDR3 nucleotides read TGTGCCAGCAGCCCCGCCGGGACAGGGTTATCACCCCTCCACTTT. The encoded protein is CASSPAGTGLSPLHF.

This clonotype was observed a few times. The chain carries TRBV6-1 and TRBJ2-1, with D possibly matching TRBD2 (7 bases). The CDR3 is 14 amino acids. V was shortened by 8 bases and J by 2 bases, with 13 bases between the two germline ends. CDR1 MNHNS and CDR2 SASEGT come from the germline V gene. CDR3 in amino acids: CASQGRGPYNEQFF. The CDR3, as DNA: TGTGCCAGCCAGGGGAGGGGACCCTACAATGAGCAGTTCTTC.

The V call is TRBV20-1, the J call TRBJ2-5, with 11 bases fitting TRBD2. The CDR3 consists of 18 residues. The V and J ends lost 0 bases and 1 base, in that order; junction bases with no gene match: 10. Germline V lookup: CDR1 DFQATT, CDR2 SNEGSKA (reference sequence). The CDR3 protein is CSARDLRLAGTLQETQYF. For the CDR3, the DNA is TGCAGTGCTAGAGATCTTAGACTAGCGGGGACCCTCCAAGAGACCCAGTACTTC.

The chain has TRBV12-3 or TRBV12-4 and TRBJ2-5; D may be TRBD1 or TRBD2 (6 bases each). This CDR3 is 13 amino acids long. Trimming took off 5 bases at V and 4 bases at J, with 11 bases between the two ends. In nucleotides, the CDR3 is TGTGCCAGCAGTGCCGGGGGCGGAGAGACCCAGTACTTC. Translating gives CASSAGGGETQYF.

The J gene is TRBJ2-6, the V gene TRBV3-1, with D unresolved. Germline V gene lookup returns CDR1 LGHDT and CDR2 YNNKEL (reference sequence). With 5 bases removed from V and 2 bases from J, the gap between germline ends came to 13 bases. The CDR3 totals 16 residues. The CDR3 sequence is CASSEMMGAGANVLTF. DNA for the CDR3: TGTGCCAGCAGCGAAATGATGGGCGCTGGGGCCAACGTCCTGACTTTC.

Many counts were recorded for this clonotype. The genes are TRBV12-3 or TRBV12-4 and TRBJ2-1; 16 bases are a match to TRBD2. The closer fit of TRBJ2-7 to the DNA end suggests the J call may be wrong. The CDR3 is made up of 20 amino acids. The CDR3 nucleotides read TGTGCCAGCAGTTTTCGGGAGGGACTAGCGGGGGGGAAACCCTACAATGAGCAGTACTTC. Translation gives CASSFREGLAGGKPYNEQYF.

This clonotype was seen a handful of times. The V gene is TRBV5-5, the J gene TRBJ2-7, with TRBD1 matching 8 bases. The CDR3 totals 14 residues. Losses at the gene ends were 1 base for V and 4 bases for J; bases not matched to a gene: 4. Germline V CDR1 and CDR2: SGHKS, YYEKEE (reference sequence). The CDR3 region has the DNA TGTGCCAGCAGCTTGATGGGACAGGAGTACGAGCAGTACTTC. It specifies CASSLMGQEYEQYF.

This clonotype came up a few times. The J gene is TRBJ2-7, the V gene TRBV20-1; D may be TRBD2 (6 bases). Germline V CDR1 and CDR2: DFQATT, SNEGSKA (reference sequence). CDR3 size: 12 residues. Trimming pared 3 bases from V and 2 bases from J, leaving 8 bases between. The CDR3 loop is CSASREPYEQYF. In DNA form, the CDR3 reads TGCAGTGCTAGCCGGGAGCCCTACGAGCAGTACTTC.

This clonotype was seen a single time. This chain joins TRBV15 and TRBJ2-1; 10 bases line up with TRBD1. The better agreement between TRBJ2-7 and the DNA end casts doubt on the J call. Per germline, CDR1 LNHNV and CDR2 YYDKDF (reference sequence). CDR3 length equals 15 residues. The CDR3 DNA is TGTGCCACCAGCAGAGCGGGACAGGGGAACTACGAGCAGTACTTC. It translates to CATSRAGQGNYEQYF.